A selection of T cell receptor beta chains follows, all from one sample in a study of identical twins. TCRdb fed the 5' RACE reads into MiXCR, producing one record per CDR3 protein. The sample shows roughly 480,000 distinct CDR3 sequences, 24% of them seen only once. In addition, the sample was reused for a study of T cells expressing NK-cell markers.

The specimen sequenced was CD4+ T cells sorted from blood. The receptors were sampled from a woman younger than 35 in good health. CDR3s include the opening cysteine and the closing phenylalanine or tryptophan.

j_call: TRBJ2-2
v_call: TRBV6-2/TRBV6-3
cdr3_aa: CASRPTPRGELFF

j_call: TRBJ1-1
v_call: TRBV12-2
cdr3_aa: CASRRTDTEAFF

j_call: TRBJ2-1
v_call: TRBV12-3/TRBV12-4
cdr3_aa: CASSLMFWDNEQFF

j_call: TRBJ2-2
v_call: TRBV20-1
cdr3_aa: CSAGRRTGELFF

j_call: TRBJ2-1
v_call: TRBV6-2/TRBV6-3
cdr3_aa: CASSYLRSSYNEQFF

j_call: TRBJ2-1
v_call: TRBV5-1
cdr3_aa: CASSESPASVNEQFF

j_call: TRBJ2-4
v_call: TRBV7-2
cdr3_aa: CASSLVRTSGGDIQYF

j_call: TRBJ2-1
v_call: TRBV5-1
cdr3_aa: CASSLVRGATINEHFF

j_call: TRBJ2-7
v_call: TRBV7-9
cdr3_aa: CASSLVGGGGNEQYF

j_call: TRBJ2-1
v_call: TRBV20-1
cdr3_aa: CSAGRDRQSYNEQFF

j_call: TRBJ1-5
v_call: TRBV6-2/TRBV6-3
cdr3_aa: CASSTSTWGPQHF

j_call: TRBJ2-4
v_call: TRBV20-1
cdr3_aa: CSARRQAAKNIQYF

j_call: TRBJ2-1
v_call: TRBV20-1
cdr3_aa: CSASPSGPRDEQFF

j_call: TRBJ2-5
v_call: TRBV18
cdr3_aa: CASSLRVRERETQYF

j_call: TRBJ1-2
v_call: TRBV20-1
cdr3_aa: CSARDSVQGMGYGYTF

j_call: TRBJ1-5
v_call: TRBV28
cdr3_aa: CASSLYGRGNQPQHF

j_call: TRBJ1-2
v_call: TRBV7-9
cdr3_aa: CASSSDIGGYTF

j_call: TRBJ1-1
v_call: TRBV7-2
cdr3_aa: CASSTRDRMNTEAFF

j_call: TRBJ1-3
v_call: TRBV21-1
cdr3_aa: CASSTTGDSRNTIYF

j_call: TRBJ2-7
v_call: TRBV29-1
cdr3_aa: CSAEGRRYEQYF

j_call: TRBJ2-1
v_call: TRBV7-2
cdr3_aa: CASSLEVAGGNEQFF

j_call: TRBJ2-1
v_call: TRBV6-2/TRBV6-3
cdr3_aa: CASSRRGRIEQFF

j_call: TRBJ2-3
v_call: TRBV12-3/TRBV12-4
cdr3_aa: CASSVYRGSWADTQYF

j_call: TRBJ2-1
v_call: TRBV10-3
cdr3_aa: CAISGEGRDEQFF

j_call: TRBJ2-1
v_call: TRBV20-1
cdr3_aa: CSARGENDEQFF

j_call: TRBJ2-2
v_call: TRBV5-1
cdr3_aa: CASSRGPNTGELFF

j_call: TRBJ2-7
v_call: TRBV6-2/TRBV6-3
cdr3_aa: CATRTSGSHEQYF

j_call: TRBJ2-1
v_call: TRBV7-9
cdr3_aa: CASSVGGGEQFF

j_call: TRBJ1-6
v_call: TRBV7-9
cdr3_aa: CASSQLGQGGSPLHF

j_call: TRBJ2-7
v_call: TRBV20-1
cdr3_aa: CSATTGGHSYEQYF

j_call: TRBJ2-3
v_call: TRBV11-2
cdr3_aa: CASSSSSGTDTQYF

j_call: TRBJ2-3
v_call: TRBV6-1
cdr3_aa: CASSRIMADTQYF

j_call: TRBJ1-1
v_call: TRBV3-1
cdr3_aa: CATPQGNTEAFF

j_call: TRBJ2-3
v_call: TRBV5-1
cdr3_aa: CASGFSGSTDTQYF

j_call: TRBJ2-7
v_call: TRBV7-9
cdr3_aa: CASSPERGTYYEQYF

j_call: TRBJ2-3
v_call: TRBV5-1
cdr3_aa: CASSGITDTQYF

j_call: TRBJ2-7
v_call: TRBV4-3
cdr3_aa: CASSQEGVPTGEQYF

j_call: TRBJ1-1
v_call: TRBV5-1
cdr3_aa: CASSPRSGGSDTEAFF

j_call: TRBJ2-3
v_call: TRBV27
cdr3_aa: CASSPPAAGKDTQYF

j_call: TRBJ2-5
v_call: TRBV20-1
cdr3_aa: CSAPTSAGETQYF

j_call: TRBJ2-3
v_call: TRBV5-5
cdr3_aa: CASSLGSAGGRDTQYF